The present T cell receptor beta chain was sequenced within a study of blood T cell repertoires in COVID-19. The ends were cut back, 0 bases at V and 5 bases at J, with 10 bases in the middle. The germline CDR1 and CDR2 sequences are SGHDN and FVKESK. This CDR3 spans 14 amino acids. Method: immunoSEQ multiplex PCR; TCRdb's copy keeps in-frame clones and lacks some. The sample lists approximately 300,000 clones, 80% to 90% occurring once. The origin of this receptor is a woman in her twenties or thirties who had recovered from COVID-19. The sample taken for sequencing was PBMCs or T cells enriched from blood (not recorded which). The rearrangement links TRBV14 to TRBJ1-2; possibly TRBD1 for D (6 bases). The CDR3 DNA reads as TGTGCCAGCAGCCAAGAAGACAGGCCATATGGCTACACCTTC. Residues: CASSQEDRPYGYTF.